One and the same sample provided the 12 T cell receptor beta chains below, sequenced in a study of T cell responses to AZD1222 COVID-19 vaccine. Only in-frame clones appear in the TCRdb table, and some are missing; sequencing was by immunoSEQ multiplex PCR. The table shows 75,000 to 95,000 clones, with 85% to 95% occurring only once. Material: peripheral blood, obtained 28 days after the second AZD1222 dose. These receptors all stem from an adult who received the AZD1222 COVID-19 vaccine.

J is TRBJ2-3 and V is TRBV27; 8 bases map to TRBD2. Germline V gene sequence: CDR1 MNHEY, CDR2 SMNVEV (reference sequence). With 0 bases clipped from V and 4 bases from J, the junction kept 3 bases outside the gene matches. The CDR3 consists of 15 residues. The DNA for the CDR3 is TGTGCCAGCAGTTTATCCGGGAGGGGGTCAGATACGCAGTATTTT. Amino acid sequence: CASSLSGRGSDTQYF.

The genes are TRBV4-1 and TRBJ2-3, with D tentatively TRBD1 (5 bases). V was shortened by 4 bases and J by 1 base, with 9 bases between the two germline ends. CDR1 and CDR2 from the germline V gene are MGHRA and YSYEKL. The length of the CDR3 is 14 residues. CDR3: CASSPTGGTDTQYF. The CDR3 DNA sequence: TGCGCCAGCAGCCCAACAGGAGGCACAGATACGCAGTATTTT.

This rearrangement joins TRBV7-8 to TRBJ1-1, with 9 bases matching TRBD1. The V and J ends lost 4 bases and 1 base, in that order; junction bases with no gene match: 13. The CDR3 extends over 18 amino acids. Per germline, CDR1 SGHVS and CDR2 FQNEAQ. CDR3 nucleotide sequence: TGTGCCAGCAGCTACTTAAGAGGACAGGGGCCCTCGAACACTGAAGCTTTCTTT. It encodes CASSYLRGQGPSNTEAFF.

The chain joins TRBV5-1 to TRBJ1-4; no clear D. The CDR3 consists of 13 residues. Germline assignment: CDR1 SGHRS and CDR2 YFSETQ. V lost 2 bases, J lost 11 bases, and 13 bases lay in between. The CDR3 sequence is CASSFPDQGKLFF. CDR3 DNA: TGCGCCAGCAGCTTTCCGGACCAAGGGAAACTGTTTTTT.

The chain joins TRBV9 to TRBJ2-2, with D possibly being TRBD2 (6 bases). V was cut by 7 bases and J by 1 base, with 14 bases left in between. This CDR3 comprises 15 residues. Germline lookup yields CDR1 SGDLS and CDR2 YYNGEE. The DNA of the CDR3 is TGTGCCAGCGCAAGCCTCGGGGGGAACACCGGGGAGCTGTTTTTT. Translation gives CASASLGGNTGELFF.

The CDR3 here is CASSSSLNVEKLFF. CDR3 coding DNA: TGTGCCAGCAGCTCTAGCCTAAACGTAGAAAAACTGTTTTTT. The gene calls are TRBV6-5 and TRBJ1-4; the D is unclear. The germline gives CDR1 MNHEY, CDR2 SVGAGI. The CDR3 sequence is 14 residues long. V was clipped by 6 bases and J by 8 bases, with 16 bases between them.

Only one count was recorded for this clone. The chain links TRBV7-3 to TRBJ2-7; no firm D call. Germline V gene sequence: CDR1 SGHTA, CDR2 FQGTGA. Trimming removed 5 bases from V and 3 bases from J, with 14 bases in between. This CDR3 has 14 amino acids. Here the CDR3 DNA reads TGTGCCAGCAGCCTCTTGGGCGGCCGCTACGAGCAGTACTTC. This gives the protein CASSLLGGRYEQYF.

J is TRBJ2-7 and V is TRBV15; 8 bases are shared with TRBD1. CDR1 LNHNV and CDR2 YYDKDF come from the germline V gene (reference sequence). V was pared by 5 bases and J by 7 bases, with 10 bases of the junction left unmatched. This CDR3 contains 14 residues. The CDR3 region has the DNA TGTGCCACCAGCCCGGGACAGGACTCGGGAGAGCAGTACTTC. This translates into CATSPGQDSGEQYF.

The chain employs TRBV6-1 and TRBJ1-2; 12 bases are a match to TRBD1. This CDR3 is built from 17 residues. Germline V CDR1 and CDR2: MNHNS, SASEGT. The V and J ends lost 3 bases and 5 bases, in that order; junction bases with no gene match: 10. This CDR3 reads CASSDRDRGRKGYGYTF. CDR3 coding DNA: TGTGCCAGCAGTGACCGGGACAGGGGGCGTAAAGGGTATGGCTACACCTTC.

The chain has TRBV27 and TRBJ2-1; D uncertain. The germline gives CDR1 MNHEY, CDR2 SMNVEV (reference sequence). Trimming took 8 bases from V and 3 from J, leaving 14 bases between them. The CDR3 is 14 residues long. CDR3 amino acids: CASLTCHIYNEQFF. In DNA, the CDR3 is TGTGCCAGCCTAACTTGTCACATCTACAATGAGCAGTTCTTC.

Only one count was recorded for this clone. The chain employs TRBV5-3 and TRBJ1-2; D gene ambiguous. TRBV5-3 is an ORF; its function is uncertain. This CDR3 spans 14 amino acids. V was pared by 4 bases and J by 3 bases, with 13 bases between. The CDR3 nucleotides read TGTGCCAGAAGCCCGAGGGAGGGCGACTATGGCTACACCTTC. The encoded protein is CARSPREGDYGYTF.

The sample holds one count of this clone. The chain employs TRBV6-5 and TRBJ2-7; D remains ambiguous. The V gene's germline CDR1 is MNHEY and CDR2 SVGAGI. This CDR3 has 14 amino acids. Trimming took off 0 bases at V and 6 bases at J, with 12 bases between the two ends. CDR3 protein: CASSYSTDGAEQYF. The CDR3 nucleotides read TGTGCCAGCAGTTACTCCACGGACGGCGCCGAGCAGTACTTC.